One sample yielded the 23 T cell receptor beta chains listed below, sequenced in a study of CD8 T cells in ankylosing spondylitis. MiXCR, applied by TCRdb to the 5' RACE reads, yields one record per CDR3 protein. The data show approximately 340,000 distinct CDR3 sequences, about 15% seen once. The sample taken for sequencing was blood, either unsorted or a sorted T cell fraction (not recorded which). Receptor source: a male donor with ankylosing spondylitis or in good health (not recorded which).

This chain links TRBV7-2 with TRBJ2-1, with 12 bases that match TRBD2. Trimming removed 0 bases from V and 2 bases from J; junction bases left unmatched: 8. The CDR3 loop spans 19 amino acids. CDR1 is SGHTA, CDR2 FQGNSA, per germline. DNA of the CDR3: TGTGCCAGCAGCTTAGCCCTAGCGGGAGGGCCCCCCCCCTACAATGAGCAGTTCTTC. It encodes CASSLALAGGPPPYNEQFF.

The rearrangement links TRBV20-1 to TRBJ2-7; D is perhaps TRBD1 (5 bases). The CDR3 loop spans 12 amino acids. Germline CDR1 is DFQATT and CDR2 is SNEGSKA (reference sequence). V was pared by 7 bases and J by 2 bases, with 12 bases between. CDR3: CSVSTDTYEQYF. The CDR3 nucleotides read TGCAGTGTTTCGACGGACACCTACGAGCAGTACTTC.

This clonotype has more than one count but fewer than ten. The chain employs TRBV12-5 and TRBJ2-1, with 12 bases identical to TRBD2. Germline V gives CDR1 LGHNT, CDR2 FRNRAP. Trimming removed 3 bases from V and 2 bases from J; junction bases left unmatched: 17. CDR3 length: 21 residues. This CDR3 is CASGFHSIPLAGGLPYNEQFF. The CDR3 region has the DNA TGTGCTAGTGGTTTCCATTCGATACCACTAGCGGGGGGCCTACCCTACAATGAGCAGTTCTTC.

This clonotype was found a few times. CDR3 sequence reads: CASSFLAGATTDTQYF. DNA for the CDR3: TGCGCCAGCAGCTTTCTAGCGGGGGCGACCACAGATACGCAGTATTTT. The J gene is TRBJ2-3, the V gene TRBV5-1, with 10 bases lining up with TRBD2. The CDR3 spans 16 residues. Looked up from germline, CDR1 is SGHRS and CDR2 is YFSETQ. The V and J ends lost 2 bases and 2 bases, in that order; junction bases with no gene match: 5.

This clonotype occurred a few times. This chain links TRBV5-1 with TRBJ2-1; 10 positions agree with TRBD2. This CDR3 contains 16 residues. Unmatched junction bases numbered 13, after V lost 4 bases and J lost 9 bases. CDR1 is SGHRS and CDR2 is YFSETQ in the germline V gene. The CDR3 sequence is CASSQSGAGGQGEQFF. CDR3 bases: TGCGCCAGCAGCCAATCAGGAGCGGGAGGGCAGGGTGAGCAGTTCTTC.

The chain carries TRBV5-1 and TRBJ2-7, with D perhaps matching TRBD2 (5 bases). Trimming stripped 5 bases from V and 2 bases from J, with 8 bases between. The CDR3 is 12 residues long. The germline V gene encodes CDR1 SGHRS and CDR2 YFSETQ. CDR3 DNA: TGCGCCAGCAGAACGGAGGCCTACGAGCAGTACTTC. It codes for CASRTEAYEQYF.

This clonotype was observed a few times. This chain connects TRBV3-1 to TRBJ2-5; TRBD1 aligns across 9 bases. The germline CDR1 and CDR2 sequences are LGHDT and YNNKEL (reference sequence). V shed 5 bases, J shed 5 bases, and the junction held 6 bases outside the gene matches. There are 14 residues in the CDR3. CDR3 region: CASSSTGGVETQYF. DNA for the CDR3: TGTGCCAGCAGCTCAACAGGGGGCGTGGAGACCCAGTACTTC.

This clonotype was found a few times. The chain has TRBV5-1 and TRBJ1-2; the D is unclear. Trimming took off 4 bases at V and 3 bases at J, with 13 bases between the two ends. This CDR3 region has 14 residues. Looked up from germline, CDR1 is SGHRS and CDR2 is YFSETQ. The CDR3 loop reads CASSRRTADYGYTF. CDR3 coding DNA: TGCGCCAGCAGCCGCAGGACGGCCGACTATGGCTACACCTTC.

This clonotype was seen a single time. The chain recombines TRBV30 with TRBJ2-3; 11 nucleotides line up with TRBD2. J lost 4 bases, V lost 0 bases, and 3 bases had no gene match. Germline values: CDR1 GTSNPN, CDR2 SVGIG (reference sequence). The CDR3 loop spans 15 amino acids. The CDR3 bases are TGTGCCTGGAGTGTTATTAGCGGGAGGGCAGATACGCAGTATTTT. It specifies CAWSVISGRADTQYF.

This sequence joins TRBV20-1 and TRBJ2-7, with 8 bases lining up with TRBD2. CDR1 is DFQATT and CDR2 is SNEGSKA in the germline V gene (reference sequence). This CDR3 contains 13 residues. Losses at the gene ends were 3 bases for V and 2 bases for J; bases not matched to a gene: 3. In nucleotides, the CDR3 is TGCAGTGCTAGTAAAGCGGGAGCCTACGAGCAGTACTTC. Translation: CSASKAGAYEQYF.

The genes are TRBV12-3 or TRBV12-4 and TRBJ2-3, with D uncertain. V was cut by 7 bases and J by 2 bases, with 13 bases left in between. CDR3 length equals 14 residues. The CDR3 nucleotides are TGTGCCAGCATCCTGAGGCTAACCACAGATACGCAGTATTTT. It translates to CASILRLTTDTQYF.

This clonotype was detected a few times. This CDR3 is CASSRGTGARGYGYTF. CDR3 in DNA: TGCGCCAGCAGCCGTGGGACAGGGGCGCGAGGCTATGGCTACACCTTC. The chain is built from TRBV5-1 and TRBJ1-2; 10 bases fit TRBD1. The V gene's germline CDR1 is SGHRS and CDR2 YFSETQ. V was pared by 4 bases and J by 4 bases, with 10 bases of the junction left unmatched. The CDR3 length is 16 residues.

The genes are TRBV4-1 and TRBJ2-1, with D possibly being TRBD1 or TRBD2 (5 bases each). The CDR3 sequence is 17 residues long. V lost 2 bases to trimming and J lost 4 bases, with 18 bases between them. The germline CDR1 and CDR2 sequences are MGHRA and YSYEKL. CDR3 nucleotides: TGCGCCAGCAGCCAAAAAAAATCCGGGACCGAGTACAATGAGCAGTTCTTC. Translation gives CASSQKKSGTEYNEQFF.

In its sample, this clonotype was seen a few times. The chain is built from TRBV29-1 and TRBJ2-2; TRBD2 aligns across 7 bases. This CDR3 has 16 amino acids. The germline V gene has CDR1 SQVTM and CDR2 ANQGSEA. Trimming took 4 bases from V and 1 from J; bases not matched to a gene: 9. The CDR3 protein is CSVVAGAGRNTGELFF. Here the CDR3 DNA reads TGCAGCGTTGTGGCGGGAGCGGGACGGAACACCGGGGAGCTGTTTTTT.

The chain joins TRBV3-1 to TRBJ2-1; 7 bases are a match to TRBD2. The J segment lost 5 bases and the V segment lost 1 base, leaving 11 bases of the junction unmatched. This CDR3 contains 17 residues. The germline gives CDR1 LGHDT, CDR2 YNNKEL (reference sequence). DNA for the CDR3: TGTGCCAGCAGCCAAGGGGTGAGCGGGGTCCGGGACAATGAGCAGTTCTTC. This gives the protein CASSQGVSGVRDNEQFF.

The chain carries TRBV18 and TRBJ2-3; 13 bases are a match to TRBD2. Per the germline V gene, CDR1 is KGHSH and CDR2 is LQKENI. V was clipped by 4 bases and J by 4 bases; unmatched bases: 8. The CDR3 is 17 residues long. The CDR3 region is CASSLWTSGGLADTQYF. The CDR3 DNA reads as TGTGCCAGCTCACTGTGGACTAGCGGGGGTCTCGCAGATACGCAGTATTTT. The variable domain in full, with the rest retrieved from reference TRBV18 and TRBJ2-3, is NAGVMQNPRHLVRRRGQEARLRCSPMKGHSHVYWYRQLPEEGLKFMVYLQKENIIDESGMPKERFSAEFPKEGPSILRIQQVVRGDSAAYFCASSLWTSGGLADTQYFGPGTRLTVL.

The rearrangement joins TRBV6-1 to TRBJ2-2, with D possibly being TRBD2 (6 bases). The CDR3 loop spans 16 amino acids. Germline CDR1 and CDR2: MNHNS and SASEGT. Trimming shortened V by 6 bases and J by 6 bases, and 20 bases separated the two germline ends. CDR3 region: CASRAAGGASAGELFF. The CDR3 bases are TGTGCCAGCAGGGCTGCCGGAGGGGCGTCGGCCGGGGAGCTGTTTTTT.

This clonotype has more than one count but fewer than ten. The chain combines TRBV3-1 with TRBJ2-3, with D unclear. V was clipped by 2 bases and J by 1 base, with 7 bases between them. Germline V lookup: CDR1 LGHDT, CDR2 YNNKEL (reference sequence). This CDR3 has 14 residues. The CDR3 sequence: CASSQYPRTDTQYF. The CDR3, as DNA: TGTGCCAGCAGCCAATACCCCCGCACAGATACGCAGTATTTT.

This clonotype was observed a few times. This chain joins TRBV11-3 and TRBJ2-5, with a tentative D call TRBD2 (6 bases). The V gene lost 4 bases and the J gene lost 5 bases, with 17 bases spanning the gap. The V gene's germline CDR1 is SGHNT and CDR2 YENEEA. CDR3 length: 15 residues. Here the CDR3 DNA reads TGTGCCAGCAGCTCAGAACCCACTAGCCCTGAGACCCAGTACTTC. Its protein product is CASSSEPTSPETQYF.

The rearrangement links TRBV12-3 or TRBV12-4 to TRBJ1-2; no reliable D call. V gave up 2 bases and J gave up 6 bases, with 10 bases separating them. The CDR3 runs 13 residues. The CDR3, as DNA: TGTGCCAGCAGTTTACAGGCAGTTGATGGCTACACCTTC. Translating it yields CASSLQAVDGYTF.

This clonotype has just a few counts. The chain carries TRBV2 and TRBJ1-2, with a possible D match to TRBD1 (6 bases). Deletions cut 8 bases from V and 2 bases from J, with 12 bases between. The CDR3 sequence is 13 residues long. Germline lookup yields CDR1 SNHLY and CDR2 FYNNEI. CDR3 protein: CASGGRLNYGYTF. CDR3 sequence (DNA): TGTGCCAGCGGGGGCAGGCTCAACTATGGCTACACCTTC.

The chain combines TRBV5-6 with TRBJ2-5; D unclear. Trimming removed 2 bases from V and 5 bases from J, with 16 bases in between. The CDR3 runs 15 residues. Germline CDR1 is SGHDT and CDR2 is YYEEEE. The CDR3 sequence: CASSLLAPLEETQYF. The CDR3 coding sequence is TGTGCCAGCAGCTTATTAGCACCCCTAGAGGAGACCCAGTACTTC. The variable domain in full, completed from reference TRBV5-6 and TRBJ2-5, reads DAGVTQSPTHLIKTRGQQVTLRCSPKSGHDTVSWYQQALGQGPQFIFQYYEEEERQRGNFPDRFSGHQFPNYSSELNVNALLLGDSALYLCASSLLAPLEETQYFGPGTRLLVL.

This clonotype was counted many times. CDR3 DNA sequence: TGTGCCAGCAGTTTAAACACTCTAGGTTCCTCCTCCTACGAGCAGTACTTC. Translation: CASSLNTLGSSSYEQYF. The rearrangement joins TRBV28 to TRBJ2-7; D is unresolved. V lost 2 bases and J lost 0, with 17 bases in between. This CDR3 is 17 amino acids long. Germline-derived CDR1 and CDR2 are MDHEN and SYDVKM.